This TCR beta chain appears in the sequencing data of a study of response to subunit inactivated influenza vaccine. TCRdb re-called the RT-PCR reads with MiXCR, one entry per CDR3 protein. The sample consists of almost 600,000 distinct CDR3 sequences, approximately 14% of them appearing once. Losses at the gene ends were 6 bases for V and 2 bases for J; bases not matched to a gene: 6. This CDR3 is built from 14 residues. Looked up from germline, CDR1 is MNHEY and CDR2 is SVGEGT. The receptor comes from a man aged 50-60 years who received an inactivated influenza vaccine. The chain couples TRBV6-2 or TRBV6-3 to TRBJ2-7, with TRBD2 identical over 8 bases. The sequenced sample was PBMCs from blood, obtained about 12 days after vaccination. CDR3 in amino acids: CASRTAGATYEQYF. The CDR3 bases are TGTGCCAGCAGGACAGCGGGGGCAACCTACGAGCAGTACTTC.